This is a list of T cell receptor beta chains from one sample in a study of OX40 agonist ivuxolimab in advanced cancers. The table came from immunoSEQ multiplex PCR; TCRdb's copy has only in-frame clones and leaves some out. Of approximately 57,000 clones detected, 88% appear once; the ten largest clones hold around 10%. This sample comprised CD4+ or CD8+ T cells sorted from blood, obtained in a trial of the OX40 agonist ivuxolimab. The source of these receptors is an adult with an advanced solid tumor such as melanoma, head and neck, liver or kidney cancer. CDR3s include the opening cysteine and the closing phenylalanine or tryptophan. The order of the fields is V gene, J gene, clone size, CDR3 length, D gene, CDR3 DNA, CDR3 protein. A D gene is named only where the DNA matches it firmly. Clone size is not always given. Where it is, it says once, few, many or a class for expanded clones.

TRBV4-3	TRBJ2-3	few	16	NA	TGCGCCAGCAGCCAAGATCACAGTACTAGCACAGATACGCAGTATTTT	CASSQDHSTSTDTQYF
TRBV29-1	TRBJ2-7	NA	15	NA	TGCAGCGTTGAATTACTGGGGAAGAGCTCCTACGAGCAGTACTTC	CSVELLGKSSYEQYF
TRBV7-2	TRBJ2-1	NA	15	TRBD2	TGTGCCAGCAGCCCCCTTCGCGGGAGAGGTAATGAGCAGTTCTTC	CASSPLRGRGNEQFF
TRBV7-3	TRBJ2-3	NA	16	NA	TGTGCCAGCAGCCCCGATTGGGCGAGTGGTACAGATACGCAGTATTTT	CASSPDWASGTDTQYF
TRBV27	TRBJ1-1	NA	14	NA	TGTGCCAGCAGTCCCGGTTCCGGGGGCACTGAAGCTTTCTTT	CASSPGSGGTEAFF
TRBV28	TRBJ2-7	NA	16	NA	TGTGCCAGCAGTCAAGGGGCCTCCGGGTCCACCTACGAGCAGTACTTC	CASSQGASGSTYEQYF
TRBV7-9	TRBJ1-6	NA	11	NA	TGTGCCAGCAGCTTAAATTCACCCCTCCACTTT	CASSLNSPLHF
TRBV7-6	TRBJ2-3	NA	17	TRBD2	TGTGCCAGCAGCCTTGCGGGGCGGGGGGGCCTGACAGATACGCAGTATTTT	CASSLAGRGGLTDTQYF
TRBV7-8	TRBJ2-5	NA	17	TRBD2	TGTGCCAGCAGCTTCTCTTCCGGGACTAGCGTTTATGGGACCCAGTACTTC	CASSFSSGTSVYGTQYF
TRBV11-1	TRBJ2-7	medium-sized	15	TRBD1	TGTGCCAGCAGCCTCGGACAGGGGCCGCTGAGGGAGCAGTACTTC	CASSLGQGPLREQYF
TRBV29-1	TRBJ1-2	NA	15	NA	TGCAGCGTAATCCACCCCGACGGTCTTCGGTATGGCTACACCTTC	CSVIHPDGLRYGYTF
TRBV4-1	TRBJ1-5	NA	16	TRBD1	TGCGCCAGCAGCCAAGTAACAGGGGGAGGCAATCAGCCCCAGCATTTT	CASSQVTGGGNQPQHF
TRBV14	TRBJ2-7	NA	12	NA	TGTGCCAGCAGCCAAGGGTCCTACGAGCAGTACTTC	CASSQGSYEQYF
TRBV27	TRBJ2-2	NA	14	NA	TGTGCCAGCAGTTTATCGAACTGGCCCGGGGAGCTGTTTTTT	CASSLSNWPGELFF
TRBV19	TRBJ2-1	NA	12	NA	TGTGCCAGTAGTTTCGGGTACAATGAGCAGTTCTTC	CASSFGYNEQFF
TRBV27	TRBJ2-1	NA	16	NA	TGTGCCAGCAGTCTTCTAGGGGGAGGTTTTGGGAATGAGCAGTTCTTC	CASSLLGGGFGNEQFF